These 22 T cell receptor beta chains were sequenced from one sample in a study of identical twins. TCRdb ran MiXCR on the 5' RACE reads and lists one entry per CDR3 protein. The data show roughly 690,000 distinct CDR3 sequences, with 21% seen just once and roughly 4% held by the top ten. The same sample was also studied in work on T cells expressing NK-cell markers.

Source material: PBMCs. Receptors originate from a woman aged 18-29 years in good health.

This CDR3 is CASSYSITQLETQYF. The CDR3 region has the DNA TGTGCCAGCAGTTACTCGATTACCCAGTTAGAGACCCAGTACTTC. This sequence joins TRBV6-5 and TRBJ2-5, with unresolved D. The CDR3 covers 15 residues. Trimming cost V 0 bases and J 4 bases, with 12 bases left between them. Germline loops: CDR1 MNHEY, CDR2 SVGAGI.

The CDR3 here is CASSFWGRPYEQYF. The DNA for the CDR3 is TGTGCCAGCAGTTTTTGGGGCAGACCCTACGAGCAGTACTTC. The rearrangement links TRBV28 to TRBJ2-7; a possible D gene is TRBD1 (5 bases). Germline values: CDR1 MDHEN, CDR2 SYDVKM. CDR3 length: 14 residues. Between the trimmed V and J ends, which lost 3 bases and 2 bases, there was a span of 11 bases.

The sample holds a few counts of this clonotype. This rearrangement joins TRBV4-3 to TRBJ2-3, with 8 bases aligning to TRBD2. The CDR3 runs to 15 residues. V lost 0 bases and J lost 7; bases outside the gene matches: 6. Germline CDR1 reads LGHNA; CDR2 reads YSLEER. The CDR3 protein is CASSQEDSGKYTQYF. CDR3 DNA: TGCGCCAGCAGCCAAGAGGATAGCGGGAAATATACGCAGTATTTT.

The V call is TRBV7-9, the J call TRBJ2-3; D is undetermined. V lost 3 bases to trimming and J lost 2 bases, with 6 bases between them. The CDR3 loop spans 13 amino acids. Germline CDR1 SEHNR, CDR2 FQNEAQ (reference sequence). The CDR3: CASSFHSTDTQYF. The CDR3 DNA sequence: TGTGCCAGCAGCTTTCACTCCACAGATACGCAGTATTTT.

The chain joins TRBV29-1 to TRBJ2-1, with unresolved D. This CDR3 has 11 amino acids. Deletions cut 6 bases from V and 6 bases from J, with 9 bases between. Germline V CDR1 and CDR2: SQVTM, ANQGSEA. The CDR3 protein is CSVTDGNEQFF. CDR3 coding DNA: TGCAGCGTGACGGACGGCAATGAGCAGTTCTTC.

The chain carries TRBV6-5 and TRBJ1-4, with a tentative D call TRBD1 (5 bases). The CDR3 is made up of 15 amino acids. V dropped 0 bases and J dropped 6 bases, with 11 bases sitting between them. Germline lookup yields CDR1 MNHEY and CDR2 SVGAGI. For the CDR3, the DNA is TGTGCCAGCAGTTACTCCGACAGACCGTATGAAAAACTGTTTTTT. Protein sequence: CASSYSDRPYEKLFF.

This chain uses TRBV4-2 with TRBJ2-1, with 7 bases that match TRBD2. Germline trimming cut 0 bases from V and 5 bases from J; bases unmatched to any gene: 4. The CDR3 runs to 15 residues. Germline-derived CDR1 and CDR2 are LGHNA and YNFKEQ. The CDR3 protein is CASSQDLGRDNEQFF. DNA for the CDR3: TGTGCCAGCAGCCAAGATCTAGGGAGGGACAATGAGCAGTTCTTC.

The chain has TRBV20-1 and TRBJ2-1, with TRBD2 as a possible D gene (6 bases). Per germline, CDR1 DFQATT and CDR2 SNEGSKA (reference sequence). The length of the CDR3 is 17 residues. Trimming cost V 5 bases and J 3 bases, with 23 bases left between them. The CDR3: CSAPRTTSSSYYNEQFF. The CDR3 DNA reads as TGCAGTGCTCCTCGGACTACCTCGAGCTCATACTACAATGAGCAGTTCTTC.

In this sample, this clonotype turned up many times. The chain links TRBV5-1 to TRBJ1-1; D possibly corresponds to TRBD1 (6 bases). The CDR3 has 14 amino acids. Between the trimmed V and J ends, which lost 4 bases and 1 base, there was a span of 11 bases. The germline gives CDR1 SGHRS, CDR2 YFSETQ. The CDR3 region is CASSATGANTEAFF. DNA for the CDR3: TGCGCCAGCAGCGCGACAGGAGCGAACACTGAAGCTTTCTTT.

V is TRBV7-6 and J is TRBJ2-3; 7 nucleotides align to TRBD2. Germline V gene data show CDR1 as SGHVS and CDR2 as FNYEAQ. Germline trimming cut 7 bases from V and 3 bases from J; bases unmatched to any gene: 7. The CDR3 runs 14 residues. CDR3 sequence: CASTLGRGTDTQYF. The CDR3 nucleotides read TGTGCCAGCACACTAGGGAGGGGTACAGATACGCAGTATTTT.

The chain combines TRBV10-3 with TRBJ2-5, with D possibly being TRBD2 (5 bases). With 3 bases removed from V and 9 bases from J, the gap between germline ends came to 20 bases. The CDR3 runs 15 residues. Germline assignment: CDR1 ENHRY and CDR2 SYGVKD. CDR3 region: CAISENGDGLWAQYF. The CDR3 DNA follows: TGTGCCATCAGTGAAAACGGGGATGGGTTGTGGGCCCAGTACTTC.

This clonotype was detected a few times. The chain carries TRBV4-1 and TRBJ1-6; the match to TRBD1 covers 9 bases. V was clipped by 4 bases and J by 7 bases; unmatched bases: 8. Germline CDR1 is MGHRA and CDR2 is YSYEKL. This CDR3 comprises 16 residues. The CDR3 DNA reads as TGCGCCAGCAGCCGCCAGGGACAGGGTGTCAATTCACCCCTCCACTTT. This codes for CASSRQGQGVNSPLHF.

This clonotype showed up just a few times. The rearrangement links TRBV9 to TRBJ2-5, with unresolved D. CDR3 length: 10 residues. The germline CDR1 and CDR2 sequences are SGDLS and YYNGEE. Trimming cost V 2 bases and J 5 bases, with 1 base left between them. CDR3 loop: CASSVETQYF. CDR3 DNA sequence: TGTGCCAGCAGCGTGGAGACCCAGTACTTC.

J is TRBJ2-6 and V is TRBV10-3; maybe TRBD2 (5 bases). Deletions cut 1 base from V and 0 bases from J, with 13 bases between. Germline CDR1 ENHRY, CDR2 SYGVKD. The CDR3 sequence is 18 residues long. CDR3 protein: CAISEFVREYSGANVLTF. In DNA, the CDR3 is TGTGCCATCAGTGAGTTTGTGAGGGAGTACTCTGGGGCCAACGTCCTGACTTTC.

This clonotype was observed a handful of times. V gene TRBV5-1 combines with J gene TRBJ2-3; D remains ambiguous. The germline gives CDR1 SGHRS, CDR2 YFSETQ. V lost 4 bases to trimming and J lost 7 bases, with 19 bases between them. The CDR3 is 15 amino acids. The CDR3 is CASSRRKAVIYTQYF. The CDR3 DNA is TGCGCCAGCAGCCGGCGGAAGGCCGTCATATATACGCAGTATTTT.

At least ten counts were recorded for this clonotype. Here the CDR3 reads CASRERERDTQYF. In DNA, the CDR3 is TGTGCCAGCAGGGAGCGGGAACGAGATACGCAGTATTTT. J is TRBJ2-3 and V is TRBV12-3 or TRBV12-4; 7 bases are shared with TRBD2. CDR3 size: 13 residues. After removal of 6 bases from V and 5 bases from J, the junction contained 5 bases not matched to a gene.

This clonotype was picked up a small number of times. CDR3 DNA: TGTGCCAGCAAAAATTCTGGAAACACCATATATTTT. It specifies CASKNSGNTIYF. The chain has TRBV12-3 or TRBV12-4 and TRBJ1-3; D is ambiguous. V lost 7 bases and J lost 1, with 5 bases in between. This CDR3 comprises 12 residues.

This chain links TRBV20-1 with TRBJ2-7; 11 bases match TRBD2. With V trimmed by 5 bases and J by 5 bases, 8 bases remained unmatched. The CDR3 contains 14 residues. The germline V gene encodes CDR1 DFQATT and CDR2 SNEGSKA (reference sequence). As DNA, the CDR3 is TGCAGTGCTTTTCCCTCGGGACTAGCGGACGAGCAGTACTTC. This sequence encodes CSAFPSGLADEQYF.

This clonotype has at least ten counts. The CDR3 reads CSADGQEDSYNEQFF. CDR3 sequence (DNA): TGCAGTGCAGACGGACAGGAAGACTCCTACAATGAGCAGTTCTTC. The chain combines TRBV20-1 with TRBJ2-1; 7 bases align to TRBD1. The CDR3 extends over 15 amino acids. Germline lookup yields CDR1 DFQATT and CDR2 SNEGSKA (reference sequence). The V and J ends lost 6 bases and 0 bases, in that order; junction bases with no gene match: 8.

This chain uses TRBV11-1 with TRBJ2-7, with 9 bases that match TRBD2. Germline CDR1 reads SGHAT; CDR2 reads FQDESV (reference sequence). Germline trimming cut 1 base from V and 3 bases from J; bases unmatched to any gene: 19. CDR3 length: 20 amino acids. The CDR3 bases are TGTGCCAGCAGCTTAGGGCGTTATCGCGGGAGGGCCGCGGATCACTACGAGCAGTACTTC. This codes for CASSLGRYRGRAADHYEQYF.

The rearrangement links TRBV5-1 to TRBJ1-2; D call uncertain. The CDR3 is 14 amino acids. Germline V gene sequence: CDR1 SGHRS, CDR2 YFSETQ. The ends were cut back, 1 base at V and 6 bases at J, with 13 bases in the middle. The CDR3 spells CASSLPPGLNGYTF. CDR3 bases: TGCGCCAGCAGCTTGCCTCCGGGCCTAAATGGCTACACCTTC.

The chain has TRBV7-9 and TRBJ2-3, with D possibly being TRBD1 (5 bases). Germline values: CDR1 SEHNR, CDR2 FQNEAQ (reference sequence). V lost 5 bases and J 0 bases, leaving 15 bases between the germline ends. The CDR3 is 16 amino acids. CDR3 sequence: CASSGRQPSSTDTQYF. The CDR3 DNA reads as TGTGCCAGCAGCGGACGACAGCCATCTAGCACAGATACGCAGTATTTT.